This T cell receptor (beta chain) emerged from a study of T-cell memory formation after mild COVID-19. V lost 2 bases, J lost 6 bases, and 24 bases lay in between. Germline assignment: CDR1 SGHVS and CDR2 FQNEAQ. The CDR3 runs 18 residues. MiXCR was run by TCRdb on the 5' RACE reads, yielding one entry per CDR3 protein. The sample consists of fewer than 450,000 distinct CDR3 sequences, over 20% of them appearing once. The chain uses TRBV7-8 and TRBJ2-3; no reliable D call. The receptor was isolated from an adult woman who had mild COVID-19 (a few samples of this study predate the infection). Cell type and time point are not known. The specimen sequenced was PBMCs or a T cell subset sorted from them (not recorded which). DNA for the CDR3: TGTGCCAGCAGCTTATTACGGGTCGGCGGCTCTGGTTCCGATACGCAGTATTTT. This encodes CASSLLRVGGSGSDTQYF.